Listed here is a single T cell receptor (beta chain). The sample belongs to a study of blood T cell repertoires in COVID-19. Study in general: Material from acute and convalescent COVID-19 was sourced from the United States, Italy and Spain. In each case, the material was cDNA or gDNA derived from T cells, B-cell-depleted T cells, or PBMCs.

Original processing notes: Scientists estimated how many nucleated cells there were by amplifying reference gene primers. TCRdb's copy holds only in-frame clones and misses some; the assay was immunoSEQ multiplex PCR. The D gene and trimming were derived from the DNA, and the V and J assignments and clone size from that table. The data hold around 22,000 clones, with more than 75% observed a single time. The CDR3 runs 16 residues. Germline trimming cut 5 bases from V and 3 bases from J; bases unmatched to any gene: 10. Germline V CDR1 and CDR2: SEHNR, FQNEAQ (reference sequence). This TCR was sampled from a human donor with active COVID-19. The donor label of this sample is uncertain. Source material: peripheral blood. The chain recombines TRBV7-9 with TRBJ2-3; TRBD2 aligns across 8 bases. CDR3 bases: TGTGCCAGCAGCCCAGGAGCGGGAGCCCCGACAGATACGCAGTATTTT. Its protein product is CASSPGAGAPTDTQYF. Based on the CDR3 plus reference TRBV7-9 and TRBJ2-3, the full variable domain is DTGVSQNPRHKITKRGQNVTFRCDPISEHNRLYWYRQTLGQGPEFLTYFQNEAQLEKSRLLSDRFSAERPKGSFSTLEIQRTEQGDSAMYLCASSPGAGAPTDTQYFGPGTRLTVL.